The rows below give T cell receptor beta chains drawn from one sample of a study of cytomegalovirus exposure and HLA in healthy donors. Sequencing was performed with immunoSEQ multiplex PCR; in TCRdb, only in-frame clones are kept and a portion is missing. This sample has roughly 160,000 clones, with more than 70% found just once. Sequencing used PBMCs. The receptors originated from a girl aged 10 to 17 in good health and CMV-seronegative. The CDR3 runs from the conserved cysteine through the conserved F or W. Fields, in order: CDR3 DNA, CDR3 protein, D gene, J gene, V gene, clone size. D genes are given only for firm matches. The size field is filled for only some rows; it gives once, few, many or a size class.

TGTGCCAGCAGTGGGAGTAGCGGGGATCTTGTGTATGAGCAGTTCTTC | CASSGSSGDLVYEQFF | TRBD2 | TRBJ2-1 | TRBV2 | .
TGCGCCAGCAGCGCGGGACAGACTTCCTATGGCTACACCTTC | CASSAGQTSYGYTF | TRBD1 | TRBJ1-2 | TRBV5-1 | .
TGTGCCAGCAGCCCCCGCTGGGAGGTTGGCTACACCTTC | CASSPRWEVGYTF | . | TRBJ1-2 | TRBV7-9 | .
TGTGCCTGGAGTGTGGGGACAGGGGGTTACGAGCAGTACTTC | CAWSVGTGGYEQYF | TRBD1 | TRBJ2-7 | TRBV30 | .
TGTGCCAGCAGCTCTATGTCCGCCGACAGGGGGTGGCCTGAAGCTTTCTTT | CASSSMSADRGWPEAFF | TRBD1 | TRBJ1-1 | TRBV7-9 | .
TGTGCCAGCAGTTATCAGGGATCTCAAGAGCAGTACTTC | CASSYQGSQEQYF | . | TRBJ2-5 | TRBV27 | .
TGTGCCAGCAGCTTTTCCGGGACAGGGGTGCTTAGCTATGGCTACACCTTC | CASSFSGTGVLSYGYTF | TRBD1 | TRBJ1-2 | TRBV7-9 | .
TGCGCCAGCAGCCATGGACTAGCGGGGGAGGTTGAGCAGTTCTTC | CASSHGLAGEVEQFF | TRBD2 | TRBJ2-1 | TRBV4-1 | few
TGCGCCAGCAGCTCTAGCTTGTCTGAGCAGTTCTTC | CASSSSLSEQFF | . | TRBJ2-1 | TRBV5-1 | once
TGTGCCAGTAGTATCCAGAGGTTCTCCTACAATGAGCAGTTCTTC | CASSIQRFSYNEQFF | . | TRBJ2-1 | TRBV19 | .
TGTGCCAGCAGCCCCCTAGGGCGGGGGGCCTACAATGAGCAGTTCTTC | CASSPLGRGAYNEQFF | TRBD2 | TRBJ2-1 | TRBV14 | few
TGTGCCAGCAGCTCCGACAGGCGACTTAACTATGGCTACACCTTC | CASSSDRRLNYGYTF | . | TRBJ1-2 | TRBV9 | .
TGTGCCTGGAGCGGGACAACCAACACTGAAGCTTTCTTT | CAWSGTTNTEAFF | . | TRBJ1-1 | TRBV30 | few
TGTGCCAGCAGCAAATTAGCCCGGGACATTGGACATGGCTACACCTTC | CASSKLARDIGHGYTF | . | TRBJ1-2 | TRBV21-1 | .
TGTGCCAGCAGTTTAGCTGGGGCAGGGGGGAGGGAAAAACTGTTTTTT | CASSLAGAGGREKLFF | TRBD1 | TRBJ1-4 | TRBV28 | once
TGCAGCGTTGTAAGTGGACAGGGCCCAACCTACAATGAGCAGTTCTTC | CSVVSGQGPTYNEQFF | TRBD1 | TRBJ2-1 | TRBV29-1 | .
TGTGCCATCAGTGAGTCCGGGACACGGGCAAATTCACCCCTCCACTTT | CAISESGTRANSPLHF | . | TRBJ1-6 | TRBV10-3 | few
TGTGCCAGCAGCTTAGGGGGCGGGGGCGCAGATACGCAGTATTTT | CASSLGGGGADTQYF | . | TRBJ2-3 | TRBV7-6 | .
TGTGCCAGTACCCTCGGAACTACTACGGGTAATGAGCAGTTCTTC | CASTLGTTTGNEQFF | . | TRBJ2-1 | TRBV19 | .
TGTGCCAGCAGCGCCCCTCGGGGATCTAACAGCCCAGATACGCAGTATTTT | CASSAPRGSNSPDTQYF | . | TRBJ2-3 | TRBV9 | .
TGTGCCAGCAGCTCCGGTGCTGGCGGGCCACACACCGGGGAGCTGTTTTTT | CASSSGAGGPHTGELFF | . | TRBJ2-2 | TRBV28 | .
TGTGCCAGCAGGGGAGTTGGTGGCTACACCTTC | CASRGVGGYTF | . | TRBJ1-2 | TRBV7-2 | few
TGTGCCAGCAGCTTAATCCGGACAGAGAACACCGGGGAGCTGTTTTTT | CASSLIRTENTGELFF | . | TRBJ2-2 | TRBV7-3 | .
TGCGCCAGCAGCTTGGAGGGCGGGGGCCCGAACACTGAAGCTTTCTTT | CASSLEGGGPNTEAFF | . | TRBJ1-1 | TRBV5-1 | .
TGTGCCAGCAGTGAAAGGGACTTTCAATTTAGCTCCTACAATGAGCAGTTCTTC | CASSERDFQFSSYNEQFF | . | TRBJ2-1 | TRBV6-1 | .
TGTGCCAGCAGCTTAGACAGGGGGCGCGGCGATGGCTACACCTTC | CASSLDRGRGDGYTF | TRBD1 | TRBJ1-2 | TRBV7-9 | .
TGTGCCAGCAGGCTTACTCAGGGGGCGGACACTGAAGCTTTCTTT | CASRLTQGADTEAFF | TRBD1 | TRBJ1-1 | TRBV4-2 | .
TGTGCCACCCGACAGACCTATAATTCACCCCTCCACTTT | CATRQTYNSPLHF | . | TRBJ1-6 | TRBV2 | .
TGTGCCAGCAGCATACAGCGGTTCGTCCAAGAGACCCAGTACTTC | CASSIQRFVQETQYF | . | TRBJ2-5 | TRBV7-9 | .
TGTGCCAGCAGGAGGTGGGTGTTTATTGGCTACACCTTC | CASRRWVFIGYTF | . | TRBJ1-2 | TRBV5-6 | .
TGTGCCGGGGGGGAAGACAGGAAGAATGAGCAGTTCTTC | CAGGEDRKNEQFF | . | TRBJ2-1 | TRBV6-1 | .
TGTGCCAGCAGCCGGGACACTGAAGCTTTCTTT | CASSRDTEAFF | . | TRBJ1-1 | TRBV11-2 | .
TGTGCCAGCAGCTTAATCCAGCGGGCGAACACCGGGGAGCTGTTTTTT | CASSLIQRANTGELFF | . | TRBJ2-2 | TRBV7-6 | once
TGTGCCAGCAGTGGGAGTAGCGGAATAGATACGCAGTATTTT | CASSGSSGIDTQYF | . | TRBJ2-3 | TRBV2 | .
TGTGCCGGAATCCGGGACAGGGACTCCTACGAGCAGTACTTC | CAGIRDRDSYEQYF | TRBD1 | TRBJ2-7 | TRBV2 | .
TGTGCCAGCAGCTTGCTAAGGACAGGGGGCGAAGACACCATATATTTT | CASSLLRTGGEDTIYF | TRBD1 | TRBJ1-3 | TRBV7-9 | .
TGTGCCGGGGACAGGGGGACAGATACGCAGTATTTT | CAGDRGTDTQYF | TRBD1 | TRBJ2-3 | TRBV7-9 | .
TGTGCCAGTGGGCACATTGCCTACGAGCAGTACTTC | CASGHIAYEQYF | . | TRBJ2-7 | TRBV19 | .
TGTGCCAGCAGCCGAAATTCCCCCCGCCAGCGGGCGGCCTACGAGCAGTACTTC | CASSRNSPRQRAAYEQYF | . | TRBJ2-7 | TRBV27 | .
TGCGCCAGCAGGACCGGGACTAGCACAGATACGCAGTATTTT | CASRTGTSTDTQYF | . | TRBJ2-3 | TRBV10-2 | .
TGCAGTGCTAACGCTGGGGCTGGCTACACCTTC | CSANAGAGYTF | . | TRBJ1-2 | TRBV20-1 | .
TGTGCCAGCAGCAAGCCTTCGGCGGCTGTCGAGACCCAGTACTTC | CASSKPSAAVETQYF | . | TRBJ2-5 | TRBV21-1 | .